The next 17 T cell receptor beta chains were all read from a single sample in a study of T cell repertoires in cytomegalovirus infection. TCRdb itself ran the reads through MiXCR, one entry per CDR3 protein. The table records 650,000 to 900,000 distinct CDR3 sequences, approximately 32% of them present only once. Their antigen targets remain unknown. The sample was cultured CD8+ T cells from PBMCs, taken from culture after CMV antigen stimulation. The receptors derive from a human donor in good health (CMV status not recorded). Some clones in this sample may be carry-over from other donors' samples.

The rearrangement uses TRBV10-3 and TRBJ1-6; 7 bases are shared with TRBD1. The germline V gene encodes CDR1 ENHRY and CDR2 SYGVKD. This CDR3 contains 15 residues. J gave up 14 bases and V 3 bases, and 13 bases lay outside the gene matches. The CDR3 sequence is CAISDRQGPLVTLHF. Written as DNA, the CDR3 is TGTGCCATCAGTGATAGACAGGGACCACTAGTCACCCTCCACTTT.

The chain employs TRBV20-1 and TRBJ2-1; D ambiguous. V lost 3 bases to trimming and J lost 5 bases, with 5 bases between them. Looked up from germline, CDR1 is DFQATT and CDR2 is SNEGSKA (reference sequence). The CDR3 length is 11 residues. CDR3 loop: CSASPNNEQFF. CDR3 nucleotide sequence: TGCAGTGCTAGTCCGAACAATGAGCAGTTCTTC.

Remarks on this clonotype: This may be a read error: a much more frequent sequence differs by one nucleotide. In DNA, the CDR3 is TGTGCCAGCTCAGGGGGCGGTTCTGTCTCTGGGGCCGACGTCCTGACTTTC. It is translated as CASSGGGSVSGADVLTF. This chain connects TRBV7-6 to TRBJ2-6; 8 bases agree with TRBD1. The CDR3 contains 17 residues. CDR1 SGHVS and CDR2 FNYEAQ come from the germline V gene.

This clonotype was seen at least ten times. The chain couples TRBV5-4 to TRBJ2-7, with D possibly being TRBD1 (5 bases). Deletions cut 4 bases from V and 2 bases from J, with 13 bases between. Germline lookup yields CDR1 SGHNT and CDR2 YYREEE (reference sequence). This CDR3 is 14 amino acids long. As DNA, the CDR3 is TGTGCCAGCAGCCCCGGACACGGTACCTACGAGCAGTACTTC. Protein sequence: CASSPGHGTYEQYF.

This CDR3 is CASSYDRLKGVYEQYV. The CDR3, as DNA: TGTGCCAGCAGTTACGACCGACTCAAGGGGGTCTACGAGCAGTACGTC. V and J are TRBV6-2 or TRBV6-3 and TRBJ2-7; possible D gene TRBD1, 6 bases. The CDR3 runs to 16 residues. In germline, CDR1 is MNHEY, CDR2 SVGEGT. Trimming shortened V by 2 bases and J by 3 bases, and 17 bases separated the two germline ends.

CDR3 residues: CASRENGDRVNTGELFF. The CDR3, as DNA: TGTGCCAGCAGGGAGAATGGGGACAGGGTAAACACCGGGGAGCTGTTTTTT. The chain has TRBV5-6 and TRBJ2-2, with 9 bases lining up with TRBD1. The junction had 10 bases not matched to a gene; V was cut back by 5 bases and J by 2 bases. This CDR3 spans 17 amino acids. The germline CDR1 and CDR2 sequences are SGHDT and YYEEEE. Together with reference TRBV5-6 and TRBJ2-2, the CDR3 gives the full variable domain: DAGVTQSPTHLIKTRGQQVTLRCSPKSGHDTVSWYQQALGQGPQFIFQYYEEEERQRGNFPDRFSGHQFPNYSSELNVNALLLGDSALYLCASRENGDRVNTGELFFGEGSRLTVL.

At least ten counts were recorded for this clonotype. This rearrangement joins TRBV7-2 to TRBJ1-5; 7 bases are a match to TRBD1. The V gene end was trimmed by 2 bases and the J gene end by 3 bases; junction bases not matched to a gene: 10. The CDR3 is 17 amino acids. The V gene's germline CDR1 is SGHTA and CDR2 FQGNSA. CDR3 sequence: CASSLTPTGPDNQPQHF. The CDR3 DNA sequence: TGTGCCAGCAGCTTAACCCCGACAGGGCCTGACAATCAGCCCCAGCATTTT.

This clonotype was observed once. The chain has TRBV2 and TRBJ2-1, with 9 bases that match TRBD2. Germline V gene data show CDR1 as SNHLY and CDR2 as FYNNEI. The CDR3 extends over 11 amino acids. Trimming removed 10 bases from V and 16 bases from J; junction bases left unmatched: 11. The CDR3 here is CAIRLAGSEFF. The CDR3 region has the DNA TGTGCCATCCGGCTAGCGGGGTCTGAATTCTTC.

In its sample, this clonotype was seen a few times. The rearrangement uses TRBV5-1 and TRBJ2-3; D gene uncertain. V was clipped by 4 bases and J by 2 bases, with 2 bases between them. The CDR3 totals 11 residues. Looked up from germline, CDR1 is SGHRS and CDR2 is YFSETQ. The CDR3 protein is CASSDTDTQYF. The CDR3 bases are TGCGCCAGCAGCGACACAGATACGCAGTATTTT.

The CDR3, as DNA: TGTGCCAGCAGCACCGGGACAGGGTACCAAGAGACCCAGTACTTC. Its translation is CASSTGTGYQETQYF. The chain recombines TRBV28 with TRBJ2-5; 9 bases align to TRBD1. This CDR3 has 15 amino acids. Germline CDR1 is MDHEN and CDR2 is SYDVKM. V lost 6 bases to trimming and J lost 0 bases; unmatched junction nucleotides: 5. The full variable domain, completed using reference TRBV28 and TRBJ2-5, is DVKVTQSSRYLVKRTGEKVFLECVQDMDHENMFWYRQDPGLGLRLIYFSYDVKMKEKGDIPEGYSVSREKKERFSLILESASTNQTSMYLCASSTGTGYQETQYFGPGTRLLVL.

Points on this clonotype: The junction does not match germline at one end; this may be a read error. The gene calls are TRBV4-1 and TRBJ2-3; the D is unclear. The CDR3 extends over 16 amino acids. Germline CDR1 is MGHRA and CDR2 is YSYEKL. CDR3 protein: CASSQEYPQRSDTQYF. CDR3 DNA sequence: TGTGCCAGCAGCCAAGAGTATCCTCAACGGTCAGATACGCAGTATTTT.

This clonotype was counted only a few times. V usage is TRBV7-9 and J usage is TRBJ1-5; 7 positions match TRBD1. With 3 bases clipped from V and 7 bases from J, the junction kept 6 bases outside the gene matches. CDR1 is SEHNR and CDR2 is FQNEAQ in the germline V gene (reference sequence). The CDR3 totals 14 residues. The CDR3 DNA is TGTGCCAGCAGCTTGGGTCGCAGGGGGCAGCCCCAGCATTTT. It is translated as CASSLGRRGQPQHF.

The J gene is TRBJ2-7, the V gene TRBV3-1, with 8 bases that match TRBD1. The germline V gene encodes CDR1 LGHDT and CDR2 YNNKEL (reference sequence). J lost 2 bases, V lost 1 base, and 7 bases had no gene match. This CDR3 comprises 16 residues. The CDR3 bases are TGTGCCAGCAGCCAAGCCGCCGGGACAGGAACCTACGAGCAGTACTTC. It yields the protein CASSQAAGTGTYEQYF.

This clonotype was found a few times. The genes are TRBV27 and TRBJ1-4, with D uncertain. The V gene lost 3 bases and the J gene lost 2 bases, with 7 bases spanning the gap. CDR1 is MNHEY and CDR2 is SMNVEV in the germline V gene (reference sequence). This CDR3 is 14 amino acids long. The chain's CDR3 is CASSLVRTNEKLFF. The CDR3 nucleotides are TGTGCCAGCAGTTTGGTTAGGACTAATGAAAAACTGTTTTTT.

This clonotype has ten or more counts. The chain employs TRBV10-3 and TRBJ2-6; TRBD1 matches 7 bases. Germline V gene sequence: CDR1 ENHRY, CDR2 SYGVKD. The CDR3 length is 16 residues. The DNA of the CDR3 is TGTGGCATACCCCGGGGACAGAGCTCTGGGGCCAACGTCCTGACTTTC. Its protein product is CGIPRGQSSGANVLTF.

V gene TRBV4-1 combines with J gene TRBJ2-1; D may correspond to TRBD1 or TRBD2 (5 bases each). Trimming removed 5 bases from V and 0 bases from J, with 17 bases in between. Germline V CDR1 and CDR2: MGHRA, YSYEKL. This CDR3 contains 17 residues. The CDR3 spells CASSVRDGQSSYNEQFF. The DNA for the CDR3 is TGCGCCAGCAGCGTCCGGGACGGACAAAGCTCCTACAATGAGCAGTTCTTC.

The genes are TRBV6-5 and TRBJ2-1; D perhaps matches TRBD1 (5 bases). With 6 bases removed from V and 0 bases from J, the gap between germline ends came to 12 bases. Germline loops: CDR1 MNHEY, CDR2 SVGAGI. The CDR3 extends over 15 amino acids. The CDR3 region has the DNA TGTGCCAGCAGCTCTGGGGCCCCCTCCTACAATGAGCAGTTCTTC. Its protein product is CASSSGAPSYNEQFF.